The sequence of this TCR beta chain was determined in a study of identical twins. Per germline, CDR1 SGHDT and CDR2 YYEEEE. The CDR3 covers 15 residues. The germline V and J ends were trimmed by 1 base and 5 bases, with 13 bases remaining between them. Using its own MiXCR run on the 5' RACE reads, TCRdb lists one record per CDR3 protein. This table holds 300,000 to 400,000 distinct CDR3 sequences, more than 9% found once. This clonotype was detected ten times or more. These data were likewise used in another study, on yellow fever vaccine responses in identical twins.

The clonotype was recovered from a woman aged 18-29 years in good health. What was sequenced was CD8+ T cells sorted from blood. J is TRBJ1-5 and V is TRBV5-6; D is perhaps TRBD1 (6 bases). This chain's CDR3 is CASSLYRDGYQPQHF. CDR3 DNA sequence: TGTGCCAGCAGCTTGTACAGGGACGGCTATCAGCCCCAGCATTTT.